This section outlines one T cell receptor beta chain sequence together with its context. This sample was included in a study of blood T cell repertoires in COVID-19. Study-level background: T cells, B-cell-depleted T cells, or PBMCs supplied cDNA or gDNA.

Assay used: immunoSEQ multiplex PCR; TCRdb lists only in-frame clones, some missing. Of under 300,000 clones in the sample, approximately 90% were seen once. This receptor was identified in a human donor in a cohort exposed to, infected with or recovered from COVID-19 (not recorded which). The donor label of this sample is uncertain. Material: PBMCs or T cells enriched from blood (not recorded which).

The CDR3 here is CASSSRDREYNEQFF. CDR3 coding DNA: TGTGCCAGCAGCTCCCGGGACAGGGAATACAATGAGCAGTTCTTC. The gene calls are TRBV7-9 and TRBJ2-1, with 9 bases matching TRBD1. V was clipped by 4 bases and J by 4 bases; unmatched bases: 5. This CDR3 is 15 amino acids long. Per germline, CDR1 SEHNR and CDR2 FQNEAQ (reference sequence).